The clone carrying this T cell receptor beta chain came up many times. Its specificity is not known. Amplification yielded TCR beta CDR3 regions, with RNA transcripts as the source. TCR CDR3 underwent first-round RT-PCR with the HTBI primer set. TCRdb reanalysed the multiplex PCR reads using MiXCR and keeps one entry per CDR3 protein. The sample includes about 610,000 distinct CDR3 sequences, about 15% of them seen just once. The CDR3 is made up of 14 amino acids. Germline trimming cut 6 bases from V and 4 bases from J; bases unmatched to any gene: 9. Germline loops: CDR1 SQVTM, CDR2 ANQGSEA. The entry originates in a study of T cells in Graves' hyperthyroidism and ophthalmopathy. General study results and limits: In the blood, most expanded thyroid clonotypes above 0.001 appeared as well.

The chain carries TRBV29-1 and TRBJ1-1, with TRBD1 matching over 9 bases. What was sequenced was blood. The source is a woman aged 40 to 50 with Graves' ophthalmopathy. DNA for the CDR3: TGCAGCGTGGAGAGAGGACAGGGGCGCACTGAAGCTTTCTTT. This encodes CSVERGQGRTEAFF.